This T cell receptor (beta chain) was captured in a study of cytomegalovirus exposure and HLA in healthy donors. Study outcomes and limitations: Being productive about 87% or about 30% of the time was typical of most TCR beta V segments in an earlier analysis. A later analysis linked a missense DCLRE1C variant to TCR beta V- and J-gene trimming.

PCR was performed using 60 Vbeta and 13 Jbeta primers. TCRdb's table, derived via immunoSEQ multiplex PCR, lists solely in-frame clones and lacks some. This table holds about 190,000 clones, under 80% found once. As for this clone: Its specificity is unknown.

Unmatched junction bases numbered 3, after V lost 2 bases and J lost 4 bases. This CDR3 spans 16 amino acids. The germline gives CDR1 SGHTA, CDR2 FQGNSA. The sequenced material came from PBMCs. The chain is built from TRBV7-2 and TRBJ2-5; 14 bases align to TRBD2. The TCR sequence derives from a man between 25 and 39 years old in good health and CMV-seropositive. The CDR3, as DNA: TGTGCCAGCAGCTTAAGACTAGCGGGGGGGGGAGAGACCCAGTACTTC. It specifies CASSLRLAGGGETQYF.